Each of the 26 T cell receptor beta chains below was sequenced from the same sample in a study of CD8 T cells in ankylosing spondylitis. TCRdb reanalysed the 5' RACE reads using MiXCR and keeps one entry per CDR3 protein. The sample carries 250,000 to 300,000 distinct CDR3 sequences, around 19% recorded once. Material: blood, either unsorted or a sorted T cell fraction (not recorded which). These receptors all stem from a male donor with ankylosing spondylitis or in good health (not recorded which).

V usage is TRBV12-3 or TRBV12-4 and J usage is TRBJ1-2; D unresolved. This CDR3 is 12 amino acids long. Trimming took off 5 bases at V and 7 bases at J, with 11 bases between the two ends. CDR3 in DNA: TGTGCCAGCAGTCCCGCCGGGCGTGGCTACACCTTC. Its protein product is CASSPAGRGYTF.

CDR3 sequence (DNA): TGTGCCAGCTGGTCTCGGGGGAGTGGCACAGATACGCAGTATTTT. Amino acids: CASWSRGSGTDTQYF. The chain uses TRBV3-1 and TRBJ2-3; possibly TRBD2 for D (6 bases). V was trimmed by 8 bases and J by 1 base, leaving 16 bases between them. The V gene's germline CDR1 is LGHDT and CDR2 YNNKEL (reference sequence). This CDR3 spans 15 amino acids.

V gene TRBV20-1 combines with J gene TRBJ2-5, with D perhaps matching TRBD2 (5 bases). Per germline, CDR1 DFQATT and CDR2 SNEGSKA (reference sequence). Between the trimmed V and J ends, which lost 0 bases and 1 base, there was a span of 9 bases. This CDR3 contains 14 residues. CDR3 amino acids: CSARDGLGQETQYF. The CDR3 region has the DNA TGCAGTGCTAGAGATGGACTGGGCCAAGAGACCCAGTACTTC.

In its sample, this clonotype was seen a few times. The chain combines TRBV12-3 or TRBV12-4 with TRBJ2-5; no clear D gene. V shed 1 base and J shed 2 bases, with 8 bases lying between them. The CDR3 spans 14 residues. DNA for the CDR3: TGTGCCAGCAGTTTAGGCGAACTTCAAGAGACCCAGTACTTC. It yields the protein CASSLGELQETQYF.

This clonotype was observed a handful of times. V and J are TRBV12-3 or TRBV12-4 and TRBJ2-2, with unresolved D. Trimming shortened V by 7 bases and J by 5 bases, and 5 bases separated the two germline ends. CDR3 size: 11 residues. CDR3: CASTQTGELFF. The CDR3 nucleotides are TGTGCCAGCACCCAGACCGGGGAGCTGTTTTTT.

This clonotype showed up many times. The chain has TRBV5-1 and TRBJ2-3, with a possible D match to TRBD1 (5 bases). The germline V and J ends were trimmed by 0 bases and 3 bases, with 8 bases remaining between them. The germline CDR1 and CDR2 sequences are SGHRS and YFSETQ. The CDR3 has 14 residues. The CDR3 DNA reads as TGCGCCAGCAGCTTGGTCCCAGGGACAGATACGCAGTATTTT. Translation: CASSLVPGTDTQYF. The entire variable domain, with the rest obtained from reference TRBV5-1 and TRBJ2-3, is as follows: KAGVTQTPRYLIKTRGQQVTLSCSPISGHRSVSWYQQTPGQGLQFLFEYFSETQRNKGNFPGRFSGRQFSNSRSEMNVSTLELGDSALYLCASSLVPGTDTQYFGPGTRLTVL.

This clonotype was seen more than once but under ten times. V usage is TRBV20-1 and J usage is TRBJ2-2; D perhaps matches TRBD2 (6 bases). CDR1 and CDR2 (germline): DFQATT, SNEGSKA (reference sequence). Trimming removed 3 bases at V and 0 bases at J, with 17 bases between. There are 17 residues in the CDR3. The CDR3, as DNA: TGCAGTGCTAGGATGTACGGCGGGGAAACGAACACCGGGGAGCTGTTTTTT. It codes for CSARMYGGETNTGELFF.

This sequence joins TRBV19 and TRBJ2-1, with 9 bases identical to TRBD1. Germline loops: CDR1 LNHDA, CDR2 SQIVND (reference sequence). The CDR3 is 13 amino acids. Trimming cost V 9 bases and J 7 bases; bases outside gene matches: 7. The CDR3 reads CASLGTGRNEQFF. The CDR3 DNA reads as TGTGCCAGCTTAGGGACAGGGAGGAATGAGCAGTTCTTC.

The chain couples TRBV20-1 to TRBJ1-6; D is uncertain. Germline-derived CDR1 and CDR2 are DFQATT and SNEGSKA (reference sequence). The CDR3 is 13 amino acids. Trimming shortened V by 0 bases and J by 4 bases, and 4 bases separated the two germline ends. CDR3 DNA: TGCAGTGCTAGAGAAGGGTATAATTCACCCCTCCACTTT. Its translation is CSAREGYNSPLHF.

This clonotype has more than one count but fewer than ten. J is TRBJ2-1 and V is TRBV10-3, with 11 positions matching TRBD2. The CDR3 covers 16 residues. Germline lookup yields CDR1 ENHRY and CDR2 SYGVKD. V dropped 0 bases and J dropped 7; count of bases not matched to a gene: 5. The CDR3 sequence: CAISESIASGGNEQFF. CDR3 sequence (DNA): TGTGCCATCAGTGAGTCGATTGCTAGCGGGGGGAATGAGCAGTTCTTC.

The genes are TRBV6-1 and TRBJ1-5, with a possible D match to TRBD1 (5 bases). V was clipped by 0 bases and J by 4 bases, with 13 bases between them. The CDR3 sequence is 16 residues long. Germline V lookup: CDR1 MNHNS, CDR2 SASEGT. The CDR3: CASSEAWEGANQPQHF. CDR3 DNA sequence: TGTGCCAGCAGTGAAGCGTGGGAAGGGGCGAATCAGCCCCAGCATTTT.

The V and J genes are TRBV19 and TRBJ1-5, with TRBD1 identical over 7 bases. V lost 4 bases to trimming and J lost 12 bases; unmatched junction nucleotides: 12. Germline CDR1 reads LNHDA; CDR2 reads SQIVND (reference sequence). The CDR3 totals 14 residues. The CDR3 sequence: CASSRTGGQFLQHF. The CDR3 nucleotides read TGTGCCAGTAGTAGGACAGGTGGACAGTTCCTCCAGCATTTT.

This clonotype has just a few counts. The V gene is TRBV12-3 or TRBV12-4, the J gene TRBJ1-2; no clear D gene. V was cut by 5 bases and J by 2 bases, with 12 bases left in between. The CDR3 has 14 amino acids. DNA of the CDR3: TGTGCCAGCAGTGCCGGAGGGCCAAACTATGGCTACACCTTC. This encodes CASSAGGPNYGYTF.

This clonotype was seen a few times. The chain carries TRBV5-6 and TRBJ1-1; D gene ambiguous. The CDR3 is made up of 15 amino acids. Looked up from germline, CDR1 is SGHDT and CDR2 is YYEEEE. V dropped 4 bases and J dropped 2 bases, with 15 bases sitting between them. CDR3 loop: CASSRTRQYNTEAFF. The DNA for the CDR3 is TGTGCCAGCAGCCGGACGAGGCAGTACAACACTGAAGCTTTCTTT.

The gene calls are TRBV20-1 and TRBJ2-1; D gene uncertain. The CDR3 covers 13 residues. The germline V and J ends were trimmed by 3 bases and 8 bases, with 14 bases remaining between them. Germline V gene sequence: CDR1 DFQATT, CDR2 SNEGSKA (reference sequence). The DNA of the CDR3 is TGCAGTGCTAGGGCCCCACTCGGCGATGAGCAGTTCTTC. Translating it yields CSARAPLGDEQFF.

This clonotype was picked up a small number of times. The chain joins TRBV5-6 to TRBJ2-3; D is tentatively TRBD1 or TRBD2 (5 bases each). This CDR3 region has 17 residues. Germline V CDR1 and CDR2: SGHDT, YYEEEE. V was shortened by 0 bases and J by 2 bases, with 16 bases between the two germline ends. CDR3 in DNA: TGTGCCAGCAGCTTGGGGGGGAACCCATCATCCACAGATACGCAGTATTTT. The encoded protein is CASSLGGNPSSTDTQYF.

This clonotype has at least ten counts. The chain employs TRBV5-1 and TRBJ1-1; D is uncertain. The CDR3 length is 13 residues. V was clipped by 4 bases and J by 7 bases, with 14 bases between them. Germline CDR1 reads SGHRS; CDR2 reads YFSETQ. In DNA form, the CDR3 reads TGCGCCAGCAGCCTACAGTTGCACGGTGAAGCTTTCTTT. Its protein product is CASSLQLHGEAFF.

This clonotype was observed a few times. The rearrangement joins TRBV20-1 to TRBJ2-5, with 8 nucleotides matching TRBD1. CDR1 is DFQATT and CDR2 is SNEGSKA in the germline V gene (reference sequence). Trimming took 3 bases from V and 5 from J; bases not matched to a gene: 11. This CDR3 contains 15 residues. CDR3: CSASRGSGGGETQYF. CDR3 nucleotides: TGCAGTGCTAGCCGGGGGTCAGGGGGCGGGGAGACCCAGTACTTC.

This clonotype was seen a handful of times. The J gene is TRBJ1-4, the V gene TRBV7-9; D ambiguous. Per germline, CDR1 SEHNR and CDR2 FQNEAQ (reference sequence). The CDR3 has 12 residues. With 6 bases removed from V and 6 bases from J, the gap between germline ends came to 8 bases. The CDR3 nucleotides read TGTGCCAGCAGTTCCACTTATGAAAAACTGTTTTTT. It translates to CASSSTYEKLFF. Filled out from reference TRBV7-9 and TRBJ1-4, the complete variable domain reads DTGVSQNPRHKITKRGQNVTFRCDPISEHNRLYWYRQTLGQGPEFLTYFQNEAQLEKSRLLSDRFSAERPKGSFSTLEIQRTEQGDSAMYLCASSSTYEKLFFGSGTQLSVL.

This clonotype was seen only a few times. This sequence joins TRBV10-3 and TRBJ1-4, with D unresolved. Between the trimmed V and J ends, which lost 3 bases and 0 bases, there was a span of 5 bases. CDR3 length: 14 amino acids. Germline V gives CDR1 ENHRY, CDR2 SYGVKD. For the CDR3, the DNA is TGTGCCATCAGTGAATCGACAACTAATGAAAAACTGTTTTTT. Its translation: CAISESTTNEKLFF.

The gene calls are TRBV5-1 and TRBJ2-7; TRBD1 agrees at 8 bases. Germline V CDR1 and CDR2: SGHRS, YFSETQ. This CDR3 comprises 13 residues. CDR3 amino acids: CAGSLAGGGEQYV. The CDR3 region has the DNA TGCGCCGGCAGCTTGGCAGGGGGCGGCGAGCAGTACGTC.

This chain joins TRBV12-3 or TRBV12-4 and TRBJ1-1, with D unresolved. The CDR3 length is 14 residues. V was pared by 5 bases and J by 5 bases, with 15 bases between. The CDR3 sequence: CASSGVPFTTEAFF. CDR3 in DNA: TGTGCCAGCAGTGGAGTTCCGTTTACGACTGAAGCTTTCTTT.

CDR3 nucleotide sequence: TGTGCCAGCAGGCCTCGGGGGGGCCGGGATGAGCAGTTCTTC. Translation: CASRPRGGRDEQFF. The chain joins TRBV11-1 to TRBJ2-1; 8 bases map to TRBD2. Germline CDR1 and CDR2: SGHAT and FQDESV (reference sequence). J lost 8 bases, V lost 6 bases, and 9 bases had no gene match. The CDR3 runs 14 residues.

The CDR3 sequence: CASSYARDRVNYGYTF. As DNA, the CDR3 is TGTGCCAGCAGTTACGCCCGGGACAGGGTTAACTATGGCTACACCTTC. The V gene is TRBV6-5, the J gene TRBJ1-2; TRBD1 aligns across 9 bases. CDR3 size: 16 residues. Germline V gene lookup returns CDR1 MNHEY and CDR2 SVGAGI. Losses at the gene ends were 2 bases for V and 1 base for J; bases not matched to a gene: 5.

This clonotype was detected a few times. Here the CDR3 reads CASREGTLSSREQYV. The DNA for the CDR3 is TGTGCCAGCAGGGAGGGGACGCTCTCAAGCAGGGAGCAGTACGTC. J is TRBJ2-7 and V is TRBV25-1, with D possibly being TRBD2 (6 bases). This CDR3 is built from 15 residues. V was clipped by 6 bases and J by 7 bases, with 22 bases between them. Looked up from germline, CDR1 is MGHDK and CDR2 is SYGVNS.

The CDR3 DNA reads as TGTGCCAGCAGCTTAGCATCAGGGCGGACCGGGGAGCTGTTTTTT. As protein: CASSLASGRTGELFF. The chain is built from TRBV11-1 and TRBJ2-2; maybe TRBD1 (5 bases). The CDR3 runs 15 residues. Germline lookup yields CDR1 SGHAT and CDR2 FQDESV (reference sequence). Trimming took 0 bases from V and 5 from J, leaving 10 bases between them.